This record looks at one T cell receptor (beta chain) sequence and its context. Antigen specificity is unknown. Germline-derived CDR1 and CDR2 are SGHTA and FQGNSA. This CDR3 contains 13 residues. With 5 bases removed from V and 4 bases from J, the gap between germline ends came to 10 bases. This specimen comes from a study of cytomegalovirus exposure and HLA in healthy donors. It was with 60 Vbeta and 13 Jbeta primers that the PCR ran. Generated by immunoSEQ multiplex PCR, the TCRdb table keeps only in-frame clones and is missing some. This sample has about 98,000 clones, with approximately 79% found just once. General study findings and limits: Being indistinguishable, some V segments were excluded, TRBV6-2 and TRBV6-3 among them. Researchers reported in a later analysis that common viral pathogens appeared linked to several top clusters. CMV serostatus was the only immune exposure information that was available. Sequencing had likely introduced a cluster of highly shared sequence variants as an artifact.

Input material: PBMCs. The sequence was collected from a male donor in good health and CMV-seronegative. The rearrangement joins TRBV7-2 to TRBJ2-3; D uncertain. The CDR3 protein is CASSPLSADTQYF. The CDR3 coding sequence is TGTGCCAGCAGCCCCTTGTCCGCAGATACGCAGTATTTT.